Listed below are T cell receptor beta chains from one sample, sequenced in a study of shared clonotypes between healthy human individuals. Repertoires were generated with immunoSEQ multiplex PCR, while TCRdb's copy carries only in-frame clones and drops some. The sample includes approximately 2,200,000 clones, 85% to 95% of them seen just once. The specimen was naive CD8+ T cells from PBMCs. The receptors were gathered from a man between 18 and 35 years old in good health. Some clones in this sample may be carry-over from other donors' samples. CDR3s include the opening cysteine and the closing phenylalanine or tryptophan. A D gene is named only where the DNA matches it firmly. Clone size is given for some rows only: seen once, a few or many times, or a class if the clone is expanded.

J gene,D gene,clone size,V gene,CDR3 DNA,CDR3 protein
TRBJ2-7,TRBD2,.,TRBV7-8,TGTGCCAGCAGCTCCCCTAGCGGGAGCTTAAGCGAGCAGTACTTC,CASSSPSGSLSEQYF
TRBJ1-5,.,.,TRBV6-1,TGTGCCAGCAGTGAATTCAAGGGCCTACTCAATCAGCCCCAGCATTTT,CASSEFKGLLNQPQHF
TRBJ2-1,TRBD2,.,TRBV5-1,TGCGCCAGCAGCTTGGAAAGCGGGAGTCCGGCTGAGCAGTTCTTC,CASSLESGSPAEQFF
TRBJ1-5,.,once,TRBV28,TGTGCCAGCAGTTTATTGGCAGGAAATAGCAATCAGCCCCAGCATTTT,CASSLLAGNSNQPQHF
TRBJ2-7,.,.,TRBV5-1,TGCGCCAGCAGCGGGGCCGGGACCCCAAACGAGCAGTACTTC,CASSGAGTPNEQYF
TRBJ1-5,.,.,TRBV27,TGTGCCAGCAGTTTACAGTATAGCAATCAGCCCCAGCATTTT,CASSLQYSNQPQHF
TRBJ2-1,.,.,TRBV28,TGTGCCAGCAGCGGGACTCTTTCCTACAATGAGCAGTTCTTC,CASSGTLSYNEQFF
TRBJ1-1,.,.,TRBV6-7,TGTGCCAGAGGAGAATATCGGGTCGCTAACAAGAACACTGAAGCTTTCTTT,CARGEYRVANKNTEAFF
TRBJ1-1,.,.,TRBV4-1,TGCGCCAGCAGCCAACTGACAGCCCGCGTTGAAGCTTTCTTT,CASSQLTARVEAFF
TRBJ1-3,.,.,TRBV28,TGTGCCAGCAGTTACCGGGCGACAGACCCGGAAATTATTGGCAACACCATATATTTT,CASSYRATDPEIIGNTIYF
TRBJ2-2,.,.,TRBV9,TGTGCCAGCAGCGTAGTGGGTTCCGGGGAGCTGTTTTTT,CASSVVGSGELFF
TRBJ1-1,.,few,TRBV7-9,TGTGCCAGCAGCTCGGGACTTGAGGCTTTCTTT,CASSSGLEAFF
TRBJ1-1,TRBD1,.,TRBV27,TGTGCCAGCAGGACAGGGGGCGGATTCGGCACTGAAGCTTTCTTT,CASRTGGGFGTEAFF
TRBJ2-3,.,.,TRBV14,TGTGCCAGCAGCGAACAGGGTTCGAAGAGGGGTTCCGATACGCAGTATTTT,CASSEQGSKRGSDTQYF
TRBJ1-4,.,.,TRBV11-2,TGTGCCAGCAGCGGGAGGACCGCAACTAATGAAAAACTGTTTTTT,CASSGRTATNEKLFF
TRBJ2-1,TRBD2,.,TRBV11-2,TGTGCCAGCAGCGTCCGACTAGCGGGAGGGTACAATGAGCAGTTCTTC,CASSVRLAGGYNEQFF
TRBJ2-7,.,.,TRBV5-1,TGCGCCAGCAGCTTGGCCGGGGAGTGGGCGTTC,CASSLAGEWAF
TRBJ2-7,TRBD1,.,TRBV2,TGTGCCGGGGGACAGGGGGCGAGAAACGAGCAGTACTTC,CAGGQGARNEQYF
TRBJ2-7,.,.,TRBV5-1,TGCGCCAGCAGCCCGGGGGCACCAGGGGCATTTTTACCCCCACCCCCCGAGCAGTACTTC,CASSPGAPGAFLPPPPEQYF
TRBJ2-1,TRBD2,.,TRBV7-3,TGTGCCAGCAGCTTGCAGCGGGGGGCAGGTAGCGGAATCTCCTACAATGAGCAGTTCTTC,CASSLQRGAGSGISYNEQFF